Below, 23 T cell receptor beta chains from the same sample are listed, as sequenced in a study of multiple sclerosis patients with progressive multifocal leukoencephalopathy. The repertoire was sequenced with immunoSEQ multiplex PCR; TCRdb's copy has only in-frame clones and lacks some. The table has tens of thousands of clones, 88% seen once. The time point was: before natalizumab initiation. Material: PBMCs. The receptor set was obtained from a human donor with multiple sclerosis.

J is TRBJ1-1 and V is TRBV7-8; D unclear. Deletions cut 2 bases from V and 0 bases from J, with 4 bases between. CDR3 length: 13 amino acids. Germline-derived CDR1 and CDR2 are SGHVS and FQNEAQ. The CDR3: CASSLQLNTEAFF. In nucleotides, the CDR3 is TGTGCCAGCAGCTTACAGCTGAACACTGAAGCTTTCTTT.

This clone has more than one count but fewer than ten. This chain joins TRBV11-2 and TRBJ1-1; D is unclear. Germline values: CDR1 SGHAT, CDR2 FQNNGV. V lost 1 base to trimming and J lost 5 bases, with 14 bases between them. The CDR3 runs to 15 residues. This chain's CDR3 is CASSLGLGMGTEAFF. CDR3 DNA sequence: TGTGCCAGCAGCTTAGGGTTGGGGATGGGGACTGAAGCTTTCTTT.

The chain recombines TRBV5-1 with TRBJ1-1; D not certain. The germline V and J ends were trimmed by 3 bases and 3 bases, with 15 bases remaining between them. Germline CDR1 and CDR2: SGHRS and YFSETQ. The CDR3 is 15 residues long. DNA of the CDR3: TGCGCCAGCAGCTCAACCGAGTGGGAGGACACTGAAGCTTTCTTT. Its translation: CASSSTEWEDTEAFF.

This clone occurred once. This chain links TRBV4-1 with TRBJ1-6; the D is unclear. V was shortened by 1 base and J by 6 bases, with 10 bases between the two germline ends. The CDR3 has 15 amino acids. Germline V gene data show CDR1 as MGHRA and CDR2 as YSYEKL. CDR3 DNA: TGCGCCAGCAGCCAAGGAATCAGAACTAATTCACCCCTCCACTTT. Its protein product is CASSQGIRTNSPLHF.

The chain has TRBV21-1 and TRBJ2-7; the table assigns TRBD1, which was not confirmed against the DNA. TRBV21-1 is termed a pseudogene. There are 14 residues in the CDR3. The CDR3 spells CASSPWTGPYEQYF. DNA for the CDR3: TGTGCCAGCAGCCCTTGGACAGGCCCCTACGAGCAGTACTTC.

The V and J genes are TRBV27 and TRBJ1-1, with D possibly being TRBD1 (5 bases). The germline V and J ends were trimmed by 6 bases and 4 bases, with 9 bases remaining between them. The CDR3 sequence is 12 residues long. Germline V gene sequence: CDR1 MNHEY, CDR2 SMNVEV (reference sequence). The CDR3 spells CASRGTATEAFF. In nucleotides, the CDR3 is TGTGCCAGCAGGGGGACGGCCACTGAAGCTTTCTTT.

The chain joins TRBV18 to TRBJ2-1; the D call may be TRBD1 or TRBD2 (6 bases each). The ends were cut back, 2 bases at V and 0 bases at J, with 8 bases in the middle. Germline CDR1 reads KGHSH; CDR2 reads LQKENI. There are 15 residues in the CDR3. CDR3 bases: TGTGCCAGCTCACCAAGGGGGGACTCCTACAATGAGCAGTTCTTC. It is translated as CASSPRGDSYNEQFF.

The chain joins TRBV30 to TRBJ1-2, with TRBD1 identical over 7 bases. Trimming removed 0 bases from V and 4 bases from J; junction bases left unmatched: 5. CDR1 GTSNPN and CDR2 SVGIG come from the germline V gene (reference sequence). The CDR3 contains 14 residues. The CDR3: CAWSVGTVGYGYTF. CDR3 nucleotide sequence: TGTGCCTGGAGTGTAGGGACAGTGGGCTATGGCTACACCTTC.

The chain recombines TRBV30 with TRBJ1-6, with 8 bases fitting TRBD1. This CDR3 has 14 residues. The germline gives CDR1 GTSNPN, CDR2 SVGIG (reference sequence). Unmatched junction bases numbered 9, after V lost 4 bases and J lost 10 bases. CDR3 amino acids: CAWTLGTGGSPLHF. CDR3 coding DNA: TGTGCCTGGACTTTAGGTACAGGGGGGTCACCCCTCCACTTT. Using reference TRBV30 and TRBJ1-6 for the parts outside the CDR3, the full variable domain is SQTIHQWPATLVQPVGSPLSLECTVEGTSNPNLYWYRQAAGRGLQLLFYSVGIGQISSEVPQNLSASRPQDRQFILSSKKLLLSDSGFYLCAWTLGTGGSPLHFGNGTRLTVT.

The gene calls are TRBV18 and TRBJ1-1; TRBD1 is a possible D gene (6 bases). V was clipped by 4 bases and J by 0 bases, with 12 bases between them. Looked up from germline, CDR1 is KGHSH and CDR2 is LQKENI. This CDR3 has 15 amino acids. The DNA for the CDR3 is TGTGCCAGCTCACGACCGACAGGTATGAACACTGAAGCTTTCTTT. This encodes CASSRPTGMNTEAFF.

The chain carries TRBV2 and TRBJ1-5; D call uncertain. CDR3 size: 11 residues. Germline CDR1 SNHLY, CDR2 FYNNEI. Deletions cut 5 bases from V and 4 bases from J, with 3 bases between. CDR3 loop: CASSLNQPQHF. CDR3 sequence (DNA): TGTGCCAGCAGTTTAAATCAGCCCCAGCATTTT.

The chain employs TRBV5-8 and TRBJ1-5; D remains ambiguous. Germline V lookup: CDR1 SGHTS, CDR2 YDEGEE. The CDR3 runs 14 residues. V was trimmed by 5 bases and J by 8 bases, leaving 17 bases between them. The CDR3, as DNA: TGTGCCAGCAGACTGGCTGGGTCTCGAGAGCCCCAGCATTTT. It codes for CASRLAGSREPQHF.

The chain uses TRBV30 and TRBJ1-2; D is ambiguous. The germline V and J ends were trimmed by 1 base and 0 bases, with 6 bases remaining between them. CDR1 and CDR2 (germline): GTSNPN, SVGIG (reference sequence). CDR3 size: 13 residues. CDR3 loop: CAWSAPTNYGYTF. For the CDR3, the DNA is TGTGCCTGGAGTGCCCCCACTAACTATGGCTACACCTTC. The entire variable domain, with the rest obtained from reference TRBV30 and TRBJ1-2, is as follows: SQTIHQWPATLVQPVGSPLSLECTVEGTSNPNLYWYRQAAGRGLQLLFYSVGIGQISSEVPQNLSASRPQDRQFILSSKKLLLSDSGFYLCAWSAPTNYGYTFGSGTRLTVV.

This clone was recorded only once. The chain uses TRBV5-1 and TRBJ2-5; 8 positions agree with TRBD2. The J segment lost 3 bases and the V segment lost 5 bases, leaving 6 bases of the junction unmatched. Germline CDR1 and CDR2: SGHRS and YFSETQ. The CDR3 sequence is 14 residues long. The CDR3 loop is CASSRAGDKETQYF. The CDR3 bases are TGCGCCAGCAGTCGAGCGGGGGATAAAGAGACCCAGTACTTC.

The chain recombines TRBV5-4 with TRBJ1-1; tentative D call: TRBD1 (6 bases). CDR1 and CDR2 (germline): SGHNT, YYREEE (reference sequence). Trimming took off 4 bases at V and 1 base at J, with 8 bases between the two ends. The CDR3 has 13 residues. CDR3 coding DNA: TGTGCCAGCAGCGCGGACAGGAACACTGAAGCTTTCTTT. It encodes CASSADRNTEAFF.

The chain joins TRBV6-6 to TRBJ2-7; TRBD2 matches 8 bases. CDR1 and CDR2 (germline): MNHNY, SVGAGI (reference sequence). Trimming took 5 bases from V and 4 from J; bases not matched to a gene: 7. The CDR3 is 14 residues long. For the CDR3, the DNA is TGTGCCAGCAGTCTCCGCGGGGGGTTGTACGAGCAGTACTTC. It yields the protein CASSLRGGLYEQYF.

The chain uses TRBV5-1 and TRBJ1-1; D is possibly TRBD1 (5 bases). The CDR3 spans 14 residues. Germline V gives CDR1 SGHRS, CDR2 YFSETQ. Trimming left V 3 bases short and J 3 bases short, with 12 bases between. Here the CDR3 DNA reads TGCGCCAGCAGCTCCGGGGGAGGGTACACTGAAGCTTTCTTT. Its protein is CASSSGGGYTEAFF.

This clone has only one observation. The V gene is TRBV13, the J gene TRBJ2-7; 7 bases align to TRBD1. From germline, CDR1 is PRHDT and CDR2 FYEKMQ (reference sequence). After removal of 4 bases from V and 5 bases from J, the junction contained 5 bases not matched to a gene. The CDR3 sequence is 13 residues long. CDR3 residues: CASSSNRGNEQYF. The CDR3, as DNA: TGTGCCAGCAGCTCCAACAGGGGAAACGAGCAGTACTTC.

The rearrangement joins TRBV5-6 to TRBJ1-2, with TRBD1 matching over 9 bases. V was pared by 1 base and J by 7 bases, with 2 bases of the junction left unmatched. CDR3 length: 13 amino acids. CDR1 is SGHDT, CDR2 YYEEEE, per germline. CDR3 coding DNA: TGTGCCAGCAGCTTGAGGGACAGGGTTGGCTACACCTTC. Translating gives CASSLRDRVGYTF. The variable domain in full, with the rest retrieved from reference TRBV5-6 and TRBJ1-2, is DAGVTQSPTHLIKTRGQQVTLRCSPKSGHDTVSWYQQALGQGPQFIFQYYEEEERQRGNFPDRFSGHQFPNYSSELNVNALLLGDSALYLCASSLRDRVGYTFGSGTRLTVV.

This clone has only a few counts. The genes are TRBV6-5 and TRBJ1-5, with D possibly TRBD1 on 5 matching bases. Looked up from germline, CDR1 is MNHEY and CDR2 is SVGAGI. The germline V and J ends were trimmed by 2 bases and 4 bases, with 6 bases remaining between them. The CDR3 totals 13 residues. This CDR3 is CASSYKGNQPQHF. The DNA of the CDR3 is TGTGCCAGCAGTTACAAGGGGAATCAGCCCCAGCATTTT.

This clone was seen once. This chain links TRBV5-1 with TRBJ2-3, with D possibly TRBD2 on 5 matching bases. Trimming stripped 1 base from V and 2 bases from J, with 11 bases between. This CDR3 contains 15 residues. Per the germline V gene, CDR1 is SGHRS and CDR2 is YFSETQ. The CDR3 loop reads CASSLSGYNTDTQYF. The CDR3 DNA reads TGCGCCAGCAGCTTGTCGGGGTATAACACAGATACGCAGTATTTT. Supplemented by reference TRBV5-1 and TRBJ2-3, the full variable domain reads KAGVTQTPRYLIKTRGQQVTLSCSPISGHRSVSWYQQTPGQGLQFLFEYFSETQRNKGNFPGRFSGRQFSNSRSEMNVSTLELGDSALYLCASSLSGYNTDTQYFGPGTRLTVL.

V gene TRBV28 combines with J gene TRBJ2-3, with no clear D. CDR1 and CDR2 from the germline V gene are MDHEN and SYDVKM. Trimming pared 5 bases from V and 6 bases from J, leaving 9 bases between. This CDR3 has 12 amino acids. In DNA form, the CDR3 reads TGTGCCAGCAGTCAAGGACCCGATACGCAGTATTTT. Translating it yields CASSQGPDTQYF.

This clone appeared once. This chain uses TRBV27 with TRBJ2-2; D is undetermined. The ends were cut back, 2 bases at V and 1 base at J, with 5 bases in the middle. Germline assignment: CDR1 MNHEY and CDR2 SMNVEV (reference sequence). The CDR3 spans 14 residues. CDR3 DNA sequence: TGTGCCAGCAGTTTACTACTGAACACCGGGGAGCTGTTTTTT. Its protein is CASSLLLNTGELFF.